Given below is one T cell receptor beta chain in context. What it recognizes is unknown. The sample originates from a study of T-cell reconstitution after alpha-beta-depleted transplantation in children. Regarding the study as a whole: Several hundred rapidly expanded clones from non-depleted graft cells reportedly supplied alpha-beta T cells about two months post-transplant. T-cell numbers and diversity one year post-transplant derived largely from freshly generated T cells.

Preparation of the TCRbeta library used unique molecular identifiers. TCRdb analysed the PCR reads with MiXCR anew, one entry per CDR3 protein. The sample includes about 830,000 distinct CDR3 sequences, around 15% of them seen just once. CDR1 is SEHNR, CDR2 FQNEAQ, per germline (reference sequence). Between the trimmed V and J ends, which lost 1 base and 9 bases, there was a span of 10 bases. The CDR3 is 13 residues long. This clonotype was obtained from a male patient aged 10 to 17 who had a stem cell transplant for acute lymphoblastic leukemia, so the T cells may come from the graft donor. Material: PBMCs, mostly from graft donor cells, obtained 360 days after TCRalphabeta/CD19-depleted stem cell transplant. This sequence joins TRBV7-9 and TRBJ2-1; D is possibly TRBD1 (6 bases). Here the CDR3 DNA reads TGTGCCAGCAGCTTAGACAGGGCTGGTGAGCAGTTCTTC. Protein: CASSLDRAGEQFF. Full variable domain (rest looked up from reference TRBV7-9 and TRBJ2-1): DTGVSQNPRHKITKRGQNVTFRCDPISEHNRLYWYRQTLGQGPEFLTYFQNEAQLEKSRLLSDRFSAERPKGSFSTLEIQRTEQGDSAMYLCASSLDRAGEQFFGPGTRLTVL.